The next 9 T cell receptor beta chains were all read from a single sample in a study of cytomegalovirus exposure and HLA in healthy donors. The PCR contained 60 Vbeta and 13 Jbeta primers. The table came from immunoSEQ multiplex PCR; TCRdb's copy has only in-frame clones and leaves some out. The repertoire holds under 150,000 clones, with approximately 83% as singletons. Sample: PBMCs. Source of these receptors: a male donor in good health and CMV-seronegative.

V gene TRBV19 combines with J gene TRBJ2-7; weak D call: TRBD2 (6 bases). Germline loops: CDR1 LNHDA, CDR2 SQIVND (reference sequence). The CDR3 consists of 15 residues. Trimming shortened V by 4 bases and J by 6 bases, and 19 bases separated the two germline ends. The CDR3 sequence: CASSTLAAGSREQYF. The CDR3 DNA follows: TGTGCCAGTAGTACCCTCGCGGCGGGATCTCGCGAGCAGTACTTC. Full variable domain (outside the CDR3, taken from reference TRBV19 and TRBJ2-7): DGGITQSPKYLFRKEGQNVTLSCEQNLNHDAMYWYRQDPGQGLRLIYYSQIVNDFQKGDIAEGYSVSREKKESFPLTVTSAQKNPTAFYLCASSTLAAGSREQYFGPGTRLTVT.

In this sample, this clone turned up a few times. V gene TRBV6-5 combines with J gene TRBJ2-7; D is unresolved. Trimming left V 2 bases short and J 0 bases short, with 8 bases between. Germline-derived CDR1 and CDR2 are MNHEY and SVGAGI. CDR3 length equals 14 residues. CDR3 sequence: CASSYDWSSYEQYF. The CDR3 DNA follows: TGTGCCAGCAGTTACGACTGGAGCTCCTACGAGCAGTACTTC.

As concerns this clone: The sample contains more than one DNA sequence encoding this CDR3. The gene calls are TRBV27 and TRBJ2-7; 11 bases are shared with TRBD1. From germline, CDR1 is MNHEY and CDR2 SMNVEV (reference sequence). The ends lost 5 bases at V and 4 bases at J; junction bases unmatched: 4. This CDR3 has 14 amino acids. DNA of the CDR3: TGTGCCAGCAGTCCGGGGACAGGGGGGTACGAGCAGTACTTC. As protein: CASSPGTGGYEQYF.

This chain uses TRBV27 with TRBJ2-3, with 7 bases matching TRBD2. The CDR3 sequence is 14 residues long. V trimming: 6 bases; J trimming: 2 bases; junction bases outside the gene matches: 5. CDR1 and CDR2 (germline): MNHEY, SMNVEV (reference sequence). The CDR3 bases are TGTGCCAGCAGGAGAGCGGGATACACAGATACGCAGTATTTT. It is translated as CASRRAGYTDTQYF.

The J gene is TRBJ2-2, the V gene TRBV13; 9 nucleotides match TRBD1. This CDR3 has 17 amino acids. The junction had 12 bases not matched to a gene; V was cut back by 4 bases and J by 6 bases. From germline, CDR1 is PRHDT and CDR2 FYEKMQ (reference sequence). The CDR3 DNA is TGTGCCAGCAGCTCACTGAACAGGGGGCAGTACGCCGGGGAGCTGTTTTTT. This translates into CASSSLNRGQYAGELFF.

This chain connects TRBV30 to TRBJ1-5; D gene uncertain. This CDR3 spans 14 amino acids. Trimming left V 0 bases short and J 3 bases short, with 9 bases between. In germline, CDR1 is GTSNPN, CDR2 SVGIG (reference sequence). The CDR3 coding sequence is TGTGCCTGGAGTGTATACACGCACAATCAGCCCCAGCATTTT. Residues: CAWSVYTHNQPQHF. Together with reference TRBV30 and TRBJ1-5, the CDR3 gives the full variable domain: SQTIHQWPATLVQPVGSPLSLECTVEGTSNPNLYWYRQAAGRGLQLLFYSVGIGQISSEVPQNLSASRPQDRQFILSSKKLLLSDSGFYLCAWSVYTHNQPQHFGDGTRLSIL.

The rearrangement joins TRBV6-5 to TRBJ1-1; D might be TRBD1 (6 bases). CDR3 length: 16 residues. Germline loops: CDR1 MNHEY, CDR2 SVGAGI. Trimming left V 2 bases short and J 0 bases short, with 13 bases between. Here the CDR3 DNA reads TGTGCCAGCAGTTACGTGCCGACAGGTATGAACACTGAAGCTTTCTTT. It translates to CASSYVPTGMNTEAFF.

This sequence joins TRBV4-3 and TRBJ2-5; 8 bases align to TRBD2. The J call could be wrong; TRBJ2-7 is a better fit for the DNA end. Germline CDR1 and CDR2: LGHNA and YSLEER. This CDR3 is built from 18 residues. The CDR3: CASSQITQPGLGPIEQYF. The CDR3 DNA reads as TGCGCCAGCAGCCAAATCACGCAACCGGGACTAGGTCCAATCGAGCAGTACTTC.

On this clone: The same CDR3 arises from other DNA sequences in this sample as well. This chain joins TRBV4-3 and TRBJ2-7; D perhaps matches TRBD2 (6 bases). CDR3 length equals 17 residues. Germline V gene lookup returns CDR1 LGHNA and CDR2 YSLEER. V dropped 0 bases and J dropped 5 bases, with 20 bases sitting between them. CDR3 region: CASSQDRAAGGLDEQYF. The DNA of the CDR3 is TGCGCCAGCAGCCAAGATCGAGCAGCAGGAGGGTTGGACGAGCAGTACTTC.